The rows below give T cell receptor beta chains drawn from one sample of a study of blood T cell repertoires in COVID-19. Data came from immunoSEQ multiplex PCR; TCRdb stores just in-frame clones and leaves some out. The sample contains about 100,000 clones, 85% to 90% of which appear only once. The sample taken for sequencing was peripheral blood. The receptor source for this set is a human donor in a cohort sampled during active COVID-19. CDR3s leave out the opening cysteine and the closing phenylalanine or tryptophan. Each record gives: D gene, J gene, CDR3 length, V gene, CDR3 protein. The D gene is left open where the match is weak.

D: -; J: TRBJ2-7; length: 12; V: TRBV28; CDR3: ASSFTGVTYEQY
D: TRBD1; J: TRBJ1-1; length: 11; V: TRBV6-5; CDR3: ASNRGDYTEAF
D: -; J: TRBJ1-2; length: 11; V: TRBV14; CDR3: ASSQGVQGRYT
D: TRBD1; J: TRBJ2-5; length: 11; V: TRBV29-1; CDR3: SAGQGRNGAQY
D: -; J: TRBJ1-4; length: 15; V: TRBV5-4; CDR3: ASSGGPAEVVGEKLF
D: TRBD2; J: TRBJ2-7; length: 14; V: TRBV7-2; CDR3: ASSLGSLAGINEQY
D: TRBD2; J: TRBJ2-5; length: 13; V: TRBV6-5; CDR3: ASSSGLARQQTQY
D: TRBD1; J: TRBJ1-3; length: 13; V: TRBV7-2; CDR3: ASSLAQGFRNTIY
D: -; J: TRBJ2-1; length: 12; V: TRBV21-1; CDR3: ASSVRSGSSGQF
D: -; J: TRBJ2-1; length: 13; V: TRBV9; CDR3: ASSVGTSGEGEQF
D: TRBD2; J: TRBJ2-1; length: 14; V: TRBV4-3; CDR3: ASSQLSGSGGFEQF
D: -; J: TRBJ2-7; length: 11; V: TRBV9; CDR3: ASGAGEPYEQY
D: TRBD2; J: TRBJ2-1; length: 10; V: TRBV2; CDR3: ATNAGGNEQF
D: TRBD2; J: TRBJ2-1; length: 17; V: TRBV5-4; CDR3: ASSLALGAGASGRPTPF
D: -; J: TRBJ2-2; length: 15; V: TRBV7-2; CDR3: ASSFFPGTSNTGELF
D: TRBD2; J: TRBJ2-3; length: 13; V: TRBV29-1; CDR3: SVQSGREVGDTQY
D: -; J: TRBJ2-7; length: 11; V: TRBV5-6; CDR3: ASSGGSSYEQY
D: -; J: TRBJ1-1; length: 16; V: TRBV10-1; CDR3: ASSETSQGIFTNTEAF
D: TRBD2; J: TRBJ2-1; length: 17; V: TRBV2; CDR3: ASRRGLAGGRLLYNEQF
D: TRBD2; J: TRBJ2-3; length: 12; V: TRBV29-1; CDR3: SAGLAGVPDTQY
D: -; J: TRBJ1-4; length: 12; V: TRBV9; CDR3: ASSVAATNEKLF
D: -; J: TRBJ2-3; length: 11; V: TRBV2; CDR3: ASSVSGTDTQY
D: -; J: TRBJ2-2; length: 10; V: TRBV12-5; CDR3: ASGRLGGELF
D: TRBD1; J: TRBJ1-6; length: 13; V: TRBV30; CDR3: AWSGGTGDNSPLH
D: -; J: TRBJ2-7; length: 11; V: TRBV23-1; CDR3: ASSQSRDHEQY
D: TRBD2; J: TRBJ2-1; length: 17; V: TRBV7-2; CDR3: ASSLGRGQSGRARNEQF
D: -; J: TRBJ2-7; length: 14; V: TRBV7-2; CDR3: ASSLNPGAATYEQY
D: -; J: TRBJ1-4; length: 11; V: TRBV11-2; CDR3: ASIGRGFRKTV
D: TRBD1; J: TRBJ2-2; length: 12; V: TRBV5-4; CDR3: ASSRQGETGELF
D: -; J: TRBJ1-2; length: 13; V: TRBV6-2/TRBV6-3; CDR3: ASSYGPGIIYGYT
D: TRBD2; J: TRBJ2-3; length: 14; V: TRBV19; CDR3: ASSIGSGRSTDTQY
D: TRBD1; J: TRBJ1-5; length: 16; V: TRBV6-4; CDR3: ASSPNSGQGAINQPQH
D: -; J: TRBJ1-1; length: 13; V: TRBV11-3; CDR3: ASSPGGTSLTEAF
D: TRBD2; J: TRBJ2-1; length: 11; V: TRBV29-1; CDR3: SVELAGTTRRF
D: -; J: TRBJ1-3; length: 13; V: TRBV5-1; CDR3: ASSQPRATGNTIY
D: TRBD2; J: TRBJ2-1; length: 12; V: TRBV6-4; CDR3: ASSLELAHNEQF
D: TRBD2; J: TRBJ2-5; length: 14; V: TRBV5-4; CDR3: ASSFPLASGRGTQY
D: TRBD1; J: TRBJ1-6; length: 13; V: TRBV28; CDR3: ASSFGQGFNSPLH
D: TRBD1; J: TRBJ2-7; length: 15; V: TRBV5-8; CDR3: ASSLNQGAGRAYEQY
D: TRBD2; J: TRBJ2-1; length: 12; V: TRBV4-2; CDR3: ASSQDRGGGEQF
D: TRBD1; J: TRBJ1-6; length: 14; V: TRBV5-1; CDR3: ASSTAGTGANSPLH
D: -; J: TRBJ1-5; length: 15; V: TRBV7-2; CDR3: ASSLVGGRTGNQPQH
D: TRBD1; J: TRBJ2-3; length: 12; V: TRBV19; CDR3: ASKAGQGTDTQY
D: -; J: TRBJ2-1; length: 12; V: TRBV27; CDR3: ASASGTSYNEQF
D: -; J: TRBJ2-7; length: 12; V: TRBV27; CDR3: ASSLSVAGYEQY
D: TRBD1; J: TRBJ2-1; length: 15; V: TRBV19; CDR3: ASSARTGRASYNEQF
D: -; J: TRBJ2-5; length: 11; V: TRBV7-6; CDR3: ASRGDNQETQY
D: -; J: TRBJ1-5; length: 13; V: TRBV24-1; CDR3: ATSDGDSLNQPQH
D: -; J: TRBJ1-5; length: 10; V: TRBV28; CDR3: ASSRREQPQH
D: -; J: TRBJ1-5; length: 13; V: TRBV27; CDR3: ASSLFQGSGQPQH